This T cell receptor beta chain was found in a study of Graves' ophthalmopathy and Graves' hyperthyroidism. Study observations and caveats: The 13-signature model separated ophthalmopathy from stable hyperthyroidism at just under 90% sensitivity and around 81% specificity.

This clonotype was recorded at least ten times. Its antigen is not identified. The germline V gene encodes CDR1 SGDLS and CDR2 YYNGEE. The CDR3 covers 15 residues. Germline trimming cut 3 bases from V and 7 bases from J; bases unmatched to any gene: 8. The authors amplified TCR beta CDR3 regions, and they did so from RNA transcripts for repertoire sequencing. Second-round multiplex PCR followed a first-round RT-PCR using HTBI primers. In TCRdb, the multiplex PCR reads were re-called with MiXCR into one record per CDR3 protein. The sample lists roughly 380,000 distinct CDR3 sequences; 15% were seen once. Other autoimmune diseases, uncontrolled infections, pregnancy or lactation ruled patients out of participation. The PBMCs were taken from approximately 9 ml of fresh peripheral blood.

Sequencing was carried out using peripheral blood. This rearrangement joins TRBV9 to TRBJ1-5; 9 bases are shared with TRBD1. The sequence was obtained from a woman aged 18 to 35 with stable Graves' hyperthyroidism. The CDR3 is CASSGGTGFGQPQHF. For the CDR3, the DNA is TGTGCCAGCAGCGGCGGGACAGGGTTCGGCCAGCCCCAGCATTTT. Looking up the rest from reference TRBV9 and TRBJ1-5 gives the full variable domain: DSGVTQTPKHLITATGQRVTLRCSPRSGDLSVYWYQQSLDQGLQFLIQYYNGEERAKGNILERFSAQQFPDLHSELNLSSLELGDSALYFCASSGGTGFGQPQHFGDGTRLSIL.